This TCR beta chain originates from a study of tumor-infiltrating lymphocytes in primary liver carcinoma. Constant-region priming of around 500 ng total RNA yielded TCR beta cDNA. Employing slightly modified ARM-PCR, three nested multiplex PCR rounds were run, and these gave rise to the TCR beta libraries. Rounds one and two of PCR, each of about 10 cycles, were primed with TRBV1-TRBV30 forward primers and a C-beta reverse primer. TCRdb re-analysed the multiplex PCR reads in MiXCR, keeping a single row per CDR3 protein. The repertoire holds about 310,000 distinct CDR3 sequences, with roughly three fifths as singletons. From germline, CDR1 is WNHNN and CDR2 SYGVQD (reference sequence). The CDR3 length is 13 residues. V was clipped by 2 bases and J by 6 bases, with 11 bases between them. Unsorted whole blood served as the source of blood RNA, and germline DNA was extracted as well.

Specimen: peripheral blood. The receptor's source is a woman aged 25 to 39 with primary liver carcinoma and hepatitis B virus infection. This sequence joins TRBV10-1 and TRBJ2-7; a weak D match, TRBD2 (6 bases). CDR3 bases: TGCGCCAGCAGTGAGGCGAAGGGAGGCGAGCAGTACTTC. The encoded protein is CASSEAKGGEQYF.